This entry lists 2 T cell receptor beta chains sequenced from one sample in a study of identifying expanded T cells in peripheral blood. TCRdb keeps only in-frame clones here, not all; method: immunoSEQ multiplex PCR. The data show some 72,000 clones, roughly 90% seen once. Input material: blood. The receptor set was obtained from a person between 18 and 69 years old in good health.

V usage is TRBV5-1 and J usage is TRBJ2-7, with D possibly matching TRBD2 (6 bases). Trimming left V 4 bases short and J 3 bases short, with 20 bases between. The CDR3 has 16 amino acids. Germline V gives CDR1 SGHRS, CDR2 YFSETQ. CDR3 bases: TGCGCCAGCAGCGGTCCGACGGAGGGTATCCTCTACGAGCAGTACTTC. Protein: CASSGPTEGILYEQYF.

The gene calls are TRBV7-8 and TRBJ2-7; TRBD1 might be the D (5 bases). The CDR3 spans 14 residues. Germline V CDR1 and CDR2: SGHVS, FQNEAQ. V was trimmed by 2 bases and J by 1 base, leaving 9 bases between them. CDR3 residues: CASSLRGNSYEQYF. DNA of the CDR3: TGTGCCAGCAGCTTAAGGGGAAATTCCTACGAGCAGTACTTC. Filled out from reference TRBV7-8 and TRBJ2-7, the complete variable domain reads GAGVSQSPRYKVAKRGQDVALRCDPISGHVSLFWYQQALGQGPEFLTYFQNEAQLDKSGLPSDRFFAERPEGSVSTLKIQRTQQEDSAVYLCASSLRGNSYEQYFGPGTRLTVT.